The 6 T cell receptor beta chains presented below share a single source sample, sequenced in a study of shared clonotypes between healthy human individuals. The table came from immunoSEQ multiplex PCR; TCRdb's copy has only in-frame clones and leaves some out. The sample lists about 470,000 clones; around 75% were seen once. The source material was PBMCs. The receptors derive from a woman between 35 and 50 years old in good health. Some clones in this sample may be carry-over from other donors' samples.

The V call is TRBV7-6, the J call TRBJ2-3; D possibly corresponds to TRBD2 (5 bases). The CDR3 spans 14 residues. V gave up 5 bases and J gave up 4 bases, with 13 bases separating them. CDR1 is SGHVS and CDR2 is FNYEAQ in the germline V gene. Here the CDR3 reads CASSAQNGADTQYF. The DNA of the CDR3 is TGTGCCAGCAGCGCCCAAAACGGGGCAGATACGCAGTATTTT.

This chain links TRBV7-8 with TRBJ2-7; TRBD2 aligns across 9 bases. V was pared by 5 bases and J by 7 bases, with 12 bases of the junction left unmatched. CDR1 and CDR2 (germline): SGHVS, FQNEAQ. The CDR3 covers 15 residues. CDR3 in DNA: TGTGCCAGCAGCCGCACGGGACTAGCATTAAAAGAGCAGTACTTC. Its protein product is CASSRTGLALKEQYF.

The rearrangement links TRBV7-3 to TRBJ2-3; possibly TRBD1 for D (5 bases). Trimming left V 1 base short and J 1 base short, with 15 bases between. The CDR3 runs 17 residues. Germline V CDR1 and CDR2: SGHTA, FQGTGA. Written as DNA, the CDR3 is TGTGCCAGCAGCTTAAGAGCGTGGGGCAGTGGCACAGATACGCAGTATTTT. Its translation is CASSLRAWGSGTDTQYF.

The gene calls are TRBV6-5 and TRBJ2-1; D unresolved. The CDR3 sequence is 14 residues long. The germline V gene encodes CDR1 MNHEY and CDR2 SVGAGI. Trimming removed 3 bases from V and 8 bases from J, with 14 bases in between. This CDR3 is CASSYGYPVHEQFF. CDR3 DNA: TGTGCCAGCAGTTATGGCTACCCAGTGCATGAGCAGTTCTTC.

As regards this clone: A far larger clone is one nucleotide away, so this likely arose from a read error. This CDR3 reads CASSQDQGGRNEQFF. CDR3 DNA: TGTGCCAGCAGCCAAGATCAAGGGGGGCGCAATGAGCAGTTCTTC. The chain employs TRBV4-2 and TRBJ2-1; D is possibly TRBD1 or TRBD2 (6 bases each). V dropped 0 bases and J dropped 6 bases, with 12 bases sitting between them. Germline CDR1 and CDR2: LGHNA and YNFKEQ. The CDR3 is 15 amino acids.

This chain links TRBV30 with TRBJ1-1; 11 bases map to TRBD1. The CDR3 sequence is 16 residues long. Looked up from germline, CDR1 is GTSNPN and CDR2 is SVGIG (reference sequence). Unmatched junction bases numbered 10, after V lost 0 bases and J lost 7 bases. For the CDR3, the DNA is TGTGCCTGGAGTGTAGGACAGGGGGCGCGATGGGGTGAAGCTTTCTTT. Translating it yields CAWSVGQGARWGEAFF.